This is a list of T cell receptor beta chains from one sample in a study of shared clonotypes between healthy human individuals. Assay: immunoSEQ multiplex PCR; the TCRdb copy retains only in-frame clones and omits some. Among some 2 million clones listed, about 95% were seen once. Sequenced input: naive CD8+ T cells sorted from blood. These receptors all come from a young man in good health. The CDR3 runs from the conserved cysteine through the conserved F or W. Fields, in order: J gene, clone size, V gene, D gene, CDR3 protein, CDR3 DNA. The D gene is left open where the match is weak. Not all rows give a size; the values are once, few, many and, for expanded clones, a class.

TRBJ2-2,NA,TRBV5-1,TRBD2,CASSWTSGNTGELFF,TGCGCCAGCAGTTGGACTAGCGGGAACACCGGGGAGCTGTTTTTT
TRBJ1-1,NA,TRBV30,NA,CAWNPDVGTEAFF,TGTGCCTGGAATCCGGACGTCGGAACTGAAGCTTTCTTT
TRBJ1-2,NA,TRBV5-1,TRBD1,CASRAGTGGDGYTF,TGCGCCAGTCGGGCGGGGACAGGGGGCGATGGCTACACCTTC
TRBJ2-7,NA,TRBV2,NA,CASSDRNSYEQYF,TGTGCCAGCAGTGACAGGAACTCCTACGAGCAGTACTTC
TRBJ2-7,once,TRBV27,NA,CASSLSPTDLPYEQYF,TGTGCCAGCAGTTTATCCCCGACAGATCTTCCCTACGAGCAGTACTTC
TRBJ2-7,NA,TRBV2,NA,CASSVRTAYEQYF,TGTGCCAGCAGTGTTCGGACAGCTTACGAGCAGTACTTC
TRBJ2-7,NA,TRBV28,TRBD1,CASSPLDRGVSYEQYF,TGTGCCAGCAGTCCTCTAGACAGGGGGGTTTCCTACGAGCAGTACTTC
TRBJ2-7,NA,TRBV7-9,TRBD1,CASSLATGAGYEQYF,TGTGCCAGCAGCTTAGCAACAGGGGCAGGGTACGAGCAGTACTTC
TRBJ2-2,NA,TRBV2,TRBD2,CASSEKGLAGVPGELFF,TGTGCCAGCAGTGAAAAGGGACTAGCGGGAGTCCCCGGGGAGCTGTTTTTT
TRBJ2-7,NA,TRBV1,NA,CTSSPPGPGAYEQYF,TGCACCAGCAGCCCCCCGGGACCCGGGGCCTACGAGCAGTACTTC
TRBJ2-1,NA,TRBV9,NA,CASSPSSYNEQFF,TGTGCCAGCAGCCCCAGCTCCTACAATGAGCAGTTCTTC
TRBJ1-2,once,TRBV27,NA,CASSLVGANYGYTF,TGTGCCAGCAGTCTCGTTGGAGCTAACTATGGCTACACCTTC
TRBJ1-1,NA,TRBV12-5,TRBD1,CASGLADRRNTEAFF,TGTGCTAGTGGTTTAGCGGACAGGAGGAACACTGAAGCTTTCTTT
TRBJ2-1,once,TRBV4-1,NA,CASSQGVNSYNEQFF,TGCGCCAGCAGCCAAGGAGTGAACTCCTACAATGAGCAGTTCTTC
TRBJ2-7,few,TRBV5-4,TRBD2,CASSLGGSGAHEQYF,TGTGCCAGCAGCTTGGGTGGTAGCGGGGCCCACGAGCAGTACTTC
TRBJ2-3,NA,TRBV27,NA,CASSLVPGPFTDTQYF,TGTGCCAGCAGTTTAGTCCCGGGACCGTTCACAGATACGCAGTATTTT
TRBJ2-7,NA,TRBV6-1,TRBD1,CAILQGVGHEQYF,TGTGCCATCCTACAGGGGGTAGGTCACGAGCAGTACTTC
TRBJ1-3,NA,TRBV4-1,NA,CASSQDSTGFSGNTIYF,TGCGCCAGCAGCCAAGATAGTACAGGGTTCTCTGGAAACACCATATATTTT
TRBJ2-6,NA,TRBV27,NA,CASSFGGYGANVLTF,TGTGCCAGCAGTTTCGGGGGTTATGGGGCCAACGTCCTGACTTTC
TRBJ2-7,NA,TRBV19,NA,CASSMGLNFYEQYF,TGTGCCAGTAGTATGGGACTTAATTTCTACGAGCAGTACTTC
TRBJ1-3,NA,TRBV19,NA,CASTPDLSGNTIYF,TGTGCCAGTACCCCTGATTTATCTGGAAACACCATATATTTT
TRBJ2-5,once,TRBV9,TRBD2,CASSVAGGLETQYF,TGTGCCAGCAGCGTAGCCGGGGGGTTGGAGACCCAGTACTTC
TRBJ2-7,NA,TRBV6-5,NA,CASSYSSDGSSNEQYF,TGTGCCAGCAGTTACTCGAGCGACGGGAGCTCGAACGAGCAGTACTTC
TRBJ2-3,NA,TRBV7-9,NA,CASSPPGGDTQYF,TGTGCCAGCAGCCCCCCGGGGGGCGATACGCAGTATTTT
TRBJ2-1,NA,TRBV7-9,NA,CASSSKVYEQFF,TGTGCCAGCAGCTCTAAGGTGTATGAGCAGTTCTTC
TRBJ1-2,once,TRBV5-6,TRBD1,CASSSWTGGFYGYTF,TGTGCCAGCAGCTCTTGGACAGGGGGCTTCTATGGCTACACCTTC
TRBJ2-7,NA,TRBV10-3,TRBD1,CAISALGAGGYEQYF,TGTGCCATCAGTGCCCTCGGGGCAGGGGGCTACGAGCAGTACTTC
TRBJ1-1,NA,TRBV7-9,NA,CASSHGSQTEAFF,TGTGCCAGCAGCCATGGGTCCCAAACTGAAGCTTTCTTT
TRBJ1-1,NA,TRBV30,NA,CAWSVVNTEAFF,TGTGCCTGGAGTGTCGTAAACACTGAAGCTTTCTTT
TRBJ1-2,NA,TRBV4-1,TRBD1,CASSQDSTGGSGYTF,TGCGCCAGCAGCCAGGATTCAACAGGGGGCAGTGGCTACACCTTC
TRBJ1-6,NA,TRBV6-1,NA,CASSEADSLYKAYNSPLHF,TGTGCCAGCAGTGAAGCGGACAGCCTTTACAAAGCCTATAATTCACCCCTCCACTTT
TRBJ2-3,NA,TRBV7-9,NA,CASSAALRADTQYF,TGTGCCAGCAGCGCCGCCCTGAGGGCAGATACGCAGTATTTT
TRBJ2-2,once,TRBV11-2,NA,CASSLGALTGELFF,TGTGCCAGCAGCTTAGGGGCCCTCACCGGGGAGCTGTTTTTT
TRBJ1-6,NA,TRBV19,NA,CASRISGLNNSPLHF,TGTGCCAGTAGGATTTCGGGACTGAACAATTCACCCCTCCACTTT
TRBJ2-7,NA,TRBV21-1,NA,CASSRPYEQYF,TGTGCCAGCAGCAGGCCCTACGAGCAGTACTTC
TRBJ1-4,NA,TRBV15,TRBD1,CATSGTGGYEKLFF,TGTGCCACCAGCGGGACAGGGGGCTATGAAAAACTGTTTTTT
TRBJ2-3,NA,TRBV7-8,NA,CASSLLALDTQYF,TGTGCCAGCAGCTTACTAGCCCTAGATACGCAGTATTTT
TRBJ2-2,NA,TRBV6-5,NA,CASSTTGNTGELFF,TGTGCCAGCAGCACGACAGGGAACACCGGGGAGCTGTTTTTT
TRBJ2-7,few,TRBV4-1,TRBD1,CASSPGTATYEQYF,TGCGCCAGCAGTCCCGGGACAGCGACCTACGAGCAGTACTTC
TRBJ2-1,once,TRBV9,NA,CASSPAGDEQFF,TGTGCCAGCAGTCCCGCCGGCGATGAGCAGTTCTTC
TRBJ2-1,NA,TRBV28,NA,CASSSPGEGADNEQFF,TGTGCCAGCAGTTCCCCCGGGGAGGGGGCCGACAATGAGCAGTTCTTC
TRBJ1-1,NA,TRBV4-1,TRBD1,CASSHQLSGTGGMNTEAFF,TGCGCCAGCAGCCATCAGCTATCCGGGACAGGGGGCATGAACACTGAAGCTTTCTTT
TRBJ1-6,few,TRBV13,TRBD1,CASSEGQGANSPLHF,TGTGCCAGCAGCGAGGGACAGGGGGCGAATTCACCCCTCCACTTT
TRBJ2-7,NA,TRBV6-6,NA,CASRPQGRAYEQYF,TGTGCCAGCAGACCCCAGGGGAGGGCCTACGAGCAGTACTTC
TRBJ2-5,NA,TRBV5-4,NA,CASSLVAGPQETQYF,TGTGCCAGCAGCTTGGTCGCAGGTCCCCAAGAGACCCAGTACTTC
TRBJ1-4,NA,TRBV27,NA,CASSLSGRINEKLFF,TGTGCCAGCAGTTTATCGGGCAGAATCAATGAAAAACTGTTTTTT
TRBJ2-7,NA,TRBV2,NA,CASSLLAVPSSYEQYF,TGTGCCAGCAGTCTATTAGCGGTCCCTAGCTCCTACGAGCAGTACTTC
TRBJ1-4,NA,TRBV7-9,NA,CASSPINEKLFF,TGTGCCAGCAGCCCCATTAATGAAAAACTGTTTTTT
TRBJ2-7,NA,TRBV6-1,NA,CASRTVAYEQYF,TGTGCCAGCAGGACTGTAGCCTACGAGCAGTACTTC
TRBJ2-7,few,TRBV4-1,NA,CASSQEPRAYEQYF,TGCGCCAGCAGCCAAGAGCCGAGAGCCTACGAGCAGTACTTC
TRBJ2-7,NA,TRBV30,NA,CAWSSGADYEQYF,TGTGCCTGGAGCTCTGGCGCGGACTACGAGCAGTACTTC
TRBJ1-3,NA,TRBV12-5,NA,CASGTSPMGHTIYF,TGTGCTAGTGGCACCTCGCCGATGGGTCACACCATATATTTT
TRBJ2-7,NA,TRBV5-1,NA,CASSLDPGPYEQYF,TGCGCCAGCAGCTTGGACCCGGGACCCTACGAGCAGTACTTC
TRBJ2-7,NA,TRBV30,TRBD2,CAWSRTSGNFEQYF,TGTGCCTGGAGTAGGACTAGCGGGAACTTCGAGCAGTACTTC
TRBJ2-7,NA,TRBV19,NA,CASSMGYEQYF,TGTGCCAGTAGTATGGGTTACGAGCAGTACTTC
TRBJ1-2,NA,TRBV7-9,TRBD1,CASSPRDRPLDGYTF,TGTGCCAGCAGCCCCCGGGACAGACCCTTGGATGGCTACACCTTC
TRBJ2-7,NA,TRBV7-9,NA,CASSFGSYEQYF,TGTGCCAGCAGCTTTGGTTCCTACGAGCAGTACTTC